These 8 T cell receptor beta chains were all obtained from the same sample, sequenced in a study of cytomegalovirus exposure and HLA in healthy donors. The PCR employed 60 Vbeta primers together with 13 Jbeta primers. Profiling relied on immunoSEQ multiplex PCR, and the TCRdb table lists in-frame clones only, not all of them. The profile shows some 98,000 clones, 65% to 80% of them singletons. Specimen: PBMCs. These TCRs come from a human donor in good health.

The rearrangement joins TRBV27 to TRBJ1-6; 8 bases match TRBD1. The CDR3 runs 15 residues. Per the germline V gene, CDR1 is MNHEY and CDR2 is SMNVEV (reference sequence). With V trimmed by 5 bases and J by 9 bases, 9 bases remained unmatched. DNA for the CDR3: TGTGCCAGCAGTCCCGGACAGGGAGGTGGTTCACCCCTCCACTTT. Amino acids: CASSPGQGGGSPLHF.

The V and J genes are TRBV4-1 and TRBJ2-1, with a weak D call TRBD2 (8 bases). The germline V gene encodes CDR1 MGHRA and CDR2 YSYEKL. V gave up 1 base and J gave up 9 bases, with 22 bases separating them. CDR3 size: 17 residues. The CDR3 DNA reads TGCGCCAGCAGCCAAGGCGGGGGGACAGCAATATCGGGTGAGCAGTTCTTC. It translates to CASSQGGGTAISGEQFF.

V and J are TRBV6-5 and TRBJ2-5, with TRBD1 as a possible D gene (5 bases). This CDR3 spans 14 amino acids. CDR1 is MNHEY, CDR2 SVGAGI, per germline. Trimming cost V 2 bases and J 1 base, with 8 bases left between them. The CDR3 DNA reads TGTGCCAGCAGTTACGGGGCTACCCAAGAGACCCAGTACTTC. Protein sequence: CASSYGATQETQYF.

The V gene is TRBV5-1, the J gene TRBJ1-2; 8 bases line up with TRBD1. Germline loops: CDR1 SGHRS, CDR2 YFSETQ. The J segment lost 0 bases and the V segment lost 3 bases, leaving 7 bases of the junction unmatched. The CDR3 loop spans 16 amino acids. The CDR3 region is CASSWGRDRTNYGYTF. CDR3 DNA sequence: TGCGCCAGCAGCTGGGGCCGGGACAGGACTAACTATGGCTACACCTTC.

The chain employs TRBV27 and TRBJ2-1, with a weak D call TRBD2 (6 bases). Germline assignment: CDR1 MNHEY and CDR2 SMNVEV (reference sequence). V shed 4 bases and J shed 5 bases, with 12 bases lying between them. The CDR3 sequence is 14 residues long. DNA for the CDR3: TGTGCCAGCAGTTACCAACGGGGGAACAATGAGCAGTTCTTC. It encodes CASSYQRGNNEQFF.

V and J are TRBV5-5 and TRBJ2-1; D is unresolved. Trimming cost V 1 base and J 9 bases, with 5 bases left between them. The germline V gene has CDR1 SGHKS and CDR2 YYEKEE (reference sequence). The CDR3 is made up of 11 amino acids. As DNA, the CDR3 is TGTGCCAGCAGCTTGCTAGGTGAGCAGTTCTTC. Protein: CASSLLGEQFF.

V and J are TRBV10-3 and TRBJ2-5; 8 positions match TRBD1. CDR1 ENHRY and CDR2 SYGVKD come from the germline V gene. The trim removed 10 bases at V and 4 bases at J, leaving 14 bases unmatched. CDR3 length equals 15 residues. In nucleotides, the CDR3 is TGTGCCACGAAAGACTCTACAGGGGGGCGAGAGACCCAGTACTTC. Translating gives CATKDSTGGRETQYF.

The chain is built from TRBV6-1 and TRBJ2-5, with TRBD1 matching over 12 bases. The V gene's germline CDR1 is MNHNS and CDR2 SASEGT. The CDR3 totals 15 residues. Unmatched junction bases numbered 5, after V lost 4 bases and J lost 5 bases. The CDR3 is CASSAAGTGGETQYF. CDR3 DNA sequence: TGTGCCAGCAGTGCGGCCGGGACAGGGGGCGAGACCCAGTACTTC.